This T cell receptor beta chain was sequenced in a study of blood T cell repertoires in COVID-19. In this sample, this clone turned up once. The data were produced by immunoSEQ multiplex PCR, yet TCRdb's version contains in-frame clones alone and is incomplete. The sample has a few hundred thousand clones, 88% seen once; the top ten hold about 3%. From germline, CDR1 is LNHDA and CDR2 SQIVND (reference sequence). V was shortened by 5 bases and J by 6 bases, with 11 bases between the two germline ends. This CDR3 region has 13 residues. This chain links TRBV19 with TRBJ1-5; D not resolved. The TCR sequence derives from a woman between 45 and 60 years old who had recovered from COVID-19. The sample comprised PBMCs or T cells enriched from blood (not recorded which). As DNA, the CDR3 is TGTGCCAGTAGTTGGAGCTTCGGTCAGCCCCAGCATTTT. Its translation is CASSWSFGQPQHF. Full variable domain (remainder filled in from reference TRBV19 and TRBJ1-5): DGGITQSPKYLFRKEGQNVTLSCEQNLNHDAMYWYRQDPGQGLRLIYYSQIVNDFQKGDIAEGYSVSREKKESFPLTVTSAQKNPTAFYLCASSWSFGQPQHFGDGTRLSIL.